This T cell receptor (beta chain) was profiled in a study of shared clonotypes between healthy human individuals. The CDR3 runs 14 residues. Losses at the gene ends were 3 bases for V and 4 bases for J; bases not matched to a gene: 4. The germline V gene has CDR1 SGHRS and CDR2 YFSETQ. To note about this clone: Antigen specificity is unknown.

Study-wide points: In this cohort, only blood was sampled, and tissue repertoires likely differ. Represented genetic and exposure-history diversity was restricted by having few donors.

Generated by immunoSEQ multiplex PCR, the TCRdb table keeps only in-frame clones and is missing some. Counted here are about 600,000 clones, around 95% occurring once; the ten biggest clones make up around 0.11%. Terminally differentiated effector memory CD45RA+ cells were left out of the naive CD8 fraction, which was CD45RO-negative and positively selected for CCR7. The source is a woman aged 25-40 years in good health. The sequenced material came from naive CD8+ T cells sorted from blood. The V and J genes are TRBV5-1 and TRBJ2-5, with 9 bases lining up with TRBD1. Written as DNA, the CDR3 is TGCGCCAGCAGCTCGCGGGACAGGGTAGAGACCCAGTACTTC. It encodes CASSSRDRVETQYF.